A single sample gave rise to the 28 T cell receptor beta chains below, sequenced in a study of blood T cells in healthy people across ages (dated by TCRdb to the mid-2010s). To prepare the library, 5' RACE was applied. Sequencing was carried out with an Illumina HiSeq 2500. A second PCR of about 6 to 11 cycles was performed with a sample-barcoded 5' primer and a J-beta primer mix. TCRdb cleaned the public reads at Q25 with fastp, built clones with MiXCR and kept in-frame beta chains. When rows share a CDR3 protein, they turn into one entry using the most common DNA and genes. The table for this sample lists 1.5 million to 2 million distinct CDR3 sequences; about 28% of them were counted only once. Together, the top ten hold about 8% of the sample. The material sequenced was blood. The receptor source for this set is a woman in her 30s in good health.

This clonotype came up once. The genes are TRBV9 and TRBJ1-2; D is perhaps TRBD1 (5 bases). V was pared by 0 bases and J by 7 bases, with 13 bases between. The CDR3 covers 14 residues. Germline CDR1 and CDR2: SGDLS and YYNGEE. The CDR3 here is CASSVGDRECGYTF. As DNA, the CDR3 is TGTGCCAGCAGCGTAGGGGACCGGGAATGTGGCTACACCTTC.

The CDR3 reads CASSKRLAGGGEQFF. Here the CDR3 DNA reads TGTGCCAGCAGTAAAAGACTAGCGGGAGGGGGAGAGCAGTTCTTC. The chain is built from TRBV6-2 or TRBV6-3 and TRBJ2-1, with TRBD2 identical over 14 bases. Germline V CDR1 and CDR2: MNHEY, SVGEGT. There are 15 residues in the CDR3. The V and J ends lost 5 bases and 10 bases, in that order; junction bases with no gene match: 7.

The chain links TRBV12-3 or TRBV12-4 to TRBJ1-1; TRBD1 might be the D (5 bases). CDR3 length equals 13 residues. The V end lost 3 bases, the J end lost 4 bases, and 9 bases lay between the germline ends. CDR3: CASSFGGATEAFF. The DNA of the CDR3 is TGTGCCAGCAGTTTCGGGGGAGCCACTGAAGCTTTCTTT.

V and J are TRBV30 and TRBJ1-2; 9 bases line up with TRBD1. Trimming removed 5 bases from V and 9 bases from J; junction bases left unmatched: 10. This CDR3 is 13 amino acids long. Looked up from germline, CDR1 is GTSNPN and CDR2 is SVGIG (reference sequence). The CDR3 sequence: CAWGRGQGRSYTF. The CDR3 nucleotides read TGTGCCTGGGGCCGAGGACAGGGGCGAAGCTACACCTTC.

In its sample, this clonotype was seen a few times. This chain uses TRBV7-2 with TRBJ1-2; D might be TRBD1 (6 bases). Trimming shortened V by 5 bases and J by 7 bases, and 14 bases separated the two germline ends. Germline V CDR1 and CDR2: SGHTA, FQGNSA. The CDR3 contains 13 residues. The CDR3 DNA reads TGTGCCAGCAGCCCATTAGTGGGGGCTGGCTACACCTTC. This sequence encodes CASSPLVGAGYTF.

This clonotype was detected ten times or more. The CDR3 DNA sequence: TGCGCCAGCAGCACGCGGACAGGGAAGGGGTATGGCTACACCTTC. It yields the protein CASSTRTGKGYGYTF. V is TRBV4-3 and J is TRBJ1-2; TRBD1 matches 8 bases. This CDR3 has 15 amino acids. Germline CDR1 and CDR2: LGHNA and YSLEER. The J segment lost 5 bases and the V segment lost 5 bases, leaving 10 bases of the junction unmatched.

This clonotype turned up a few times. The rearrangement joins TRBV7-2 to TRBJ2-5; TRBD1 might be the D (6 bases). V was clipped by 4 bases and J by 2 bases, with 11 bases between them. There are 14 residues in the CDR3. Germline lookup yields CDR1 SGHTA and CDR2 FQGNSA. DNA for the CDR3: TGTGCCAGCAGCTACGACAGGTTTCAAGAGACCCAGTACTTC. Protein: CASSYDRFQETQYF.

CDR3 protein: CASSQDLMQRELFF. The CDR3 nucleotides read TGTGCCAGCAGCCAAGATTTGATGCAACGGGAGCTGTTTTTT. The chain uses TRBV3-1 and TRBJ2-2; D is unresolved. There are 14 residues in the CDR3. V was trimmed by 0 bases and J by 9 bases, leaving 11 bases between them. Per germline, CDR1 LGHDT and CDR2 YNNKEL (reference sequence).

Only a few counts were recorded for this clonotype. V is TRBV7-9 and J is TRBJ1-2, with a possible D match to TRBD1 (5 bases). The CDR3 is made up of 13 amino acids. Germline CDR1 SEHNR, CDR2 FQNEAQ (reference sequence). The ends were cut back, 5 bases at V and 4 bases at J, with 11 bases in the middle. The CDR3 bases are TGTGCCAGCAGCCCGACAGCCTTCTATGGCTACACCTTC. It codes for CASSPTAFYGYTF.

This clonotype was seen at least ten times. The chain's CDR3 is CAISESSRHEQYF. The CDR3 coding sequence is TGTGCCATCAGTGAGTCCTCGCGCCACGAGCAGTACTTC. The chain links TRBV10-3 to TRBJ2-7; D is uncertain. The V end was cut by 0 bases, the J end by 5 bases, with 8 bases between. CDR1 and CDR2 (germline): ENHRY, SYGVKD. This CDR3 is built from 13 residues.

V usage is TRBV12-3 or TRBV12-4 and J usage is TRBJ1-5; D possibly corresponds to TRBD1 (5 bases). The CDR3 has 14 residues. V lost 5 bases to trimming and J lost 3 bases, with 11 bases between them. The CDR3 DNA follows: TGTGCCAGCAGTAGGTGGGGGGTCAATCAGCCCCAGCATTTT. This encodes CASSRWGVNQPQHF.

The J gene is TRBJ1-5, the V gene TRBV20-1; D might be TRBD1 (5 bases). Germline V CDR1 and CDR2: DFQATT, SNEGSKA (reference sequence). The CDR3 sequence is 14 residues long. V shed 3 bases and J shed 3 bases, with 12 bases lying between them. The DNA of the CDR3 is TGCAGTGCTAGGGAACAGGTTTCCAATCAGCCCCAGCATTTT. Protein sequence: CSAREQVSNQPQHF.

This clonotype appeared many times. This chain uses TRBV10-3 with TRBJ1-2, with TRBD1 matching 9 bases. This CDR3 comprises 14 residues. Per germline, CDR1 ENHRY and CDR2 SYGVKD. After removal of 5 bases from V and 7 bases from J, the junction contained 8 bases not matched to a gene. CDR3 amino acids: CAISPLGQGSGYTF. The CDR3 DNA is TGTGCCATCAGTCCCTTGGGACAGGGCTCTGGCTACACCTTC.

This chain's CDR3 is CASSRNSGGRTDTQYF. CDR3 DNA: TGTGCCAGCAGCCGGAATAGCGGGGGACGCACAGATACGCAGTATTTT. V is TRBV3-1 and J is TRBJ2-3; 9 nucleotides line up with TRBD2. V shed 4 bases and J 1 base; nucleotides not matched to a gene: 6. CDR1 is LGHDT, CDR2 YNNKEL, per germline (reference sequence). This CDR3 is 16 amino acids long.

V usage is TRBV20-1 and J usage is TRBJ1-1, with a weak D call TRBD1 (6 bases). CDR3 length: 14 residues. V lost 3 bases to trimming and J lost 1 base, with 12 bases between them. Germline V gene data show CDR1 as DFQATT and CDR2 as SNEGSKA (reference sequence). CDR3 protein: CSASRPGENTEAFF. The CDR3 coding sequence is TGCAGTGCTAGTCGTCCAGGGGAGAACACTGAAGCTTTCTTT.

This clonotype was detected a few times. The chain joins TRBV5-1 to TRBJ2-3; 9 bases are shared with TRBD1. Unmatched junction bases numbered 11, after V lost 2 bases and J lost 4 bases. The CDR3 has 17 amino acids. Germline lookup yields CDR1 SGHRS and CDR2 YFSETQ. The CDR3 DNA sequence: TGCGCCAGCAGCTTCGCTTACACAGGGGGCGGGGCAGATACGCAGTATTTT. Its protein is CASSFAYTGGGADTQYF.

This clonotype was seen a few times. This chain links TRBV28 with TRBJ2-1; the D gene is possibly TRBD1 (5 bases). Germline V gene data show CDR1 as MDHEN and CDR2 as SYDVKM. The V gene lost 4 bases and the J gene lost 3 bases, with 16 bases spanning the gap. The CDR3 runs 16 residues. The CDR3 coding sequence is TGTGCCAGCAGTTCCTCCATACTGGGGCTCTACAATGAGCAGTTCTTC. It codes for CASSSSILGLYNEQFF.

V is TRBV5-1 and J is TRBJ1-2; possible D gene TRBD1, 6 bases. Germline CDR1 SGHRS, CDR2 YFSETQ. CDR3 length: 13 amino acids. The V and J ends lost 2 bases and 6 bases respectively, with 11 bases between them. In DNA form, the CDR3 reads TGCGCCAGCAGCTTTACAGGGATCGATGGCTACACCTTC. It translates to CASSFTGIDGYTF.

Only a few counts were recorded for this clonotype. The chain couples TRBV10-2 to TRBJ2-3; D is unclear. CDR3 length: 12 residues. The V gene lost 7 bases and the J gene lost 6 bases, with 11 bases spanning the gap. Germline CDR1 is WSHSY and CDR2 is SAAADI. CDR3 coding DNA: TGCGCCAGCACCGCACGGCGGGATACGCAGTATTTT. Residues: CASTARRDTQYF.

V gene TRBV3-1 combines with J gene TRBJ2-3, with 7 bases matching TRBD1. Germline V gives CDR1 LGHDT, CDR2 YNNKEL (reference sequence). This CDR3 has 15 amino acids. V lost 3 bases, J lost 0 bases, and 3 bases stayed unmatched. The CDR3 is CASSHGQESTDTQYF. CDR3 coding DNA: TGTGCCAGCAGCCACGGACAGGAGAGCACAGATACGCAGTATTTT.

The chain links TRBV7-9 to TRBJ1-1; tentative D call: TRBD1 (5 bases). The germline CDR1 and CDR2 sequences are SEHNR and FQNEAQ (reference sequence). The CDR3 sequence is 16 residues long. V was shortened by 4 bases and J by 2 bases, with 17 bases between the two germline ends. The CDR3 DNA is TGTGCCAGCAGCTCCGTTCGGGGCAGGACTAACACTGAAGCTTTCTTT. Translating gives CASSSVRGRTNTEAFF.

The chain is built from TRBV27 and TRBJ2-4, with D unresolved. CDR1 is MNHEY and CDR2 is SMNVEV in the germline V gene (reference sequence). Trimming left V 6 bases short and J 0 bases short, with 15 bases between. The CDR3 consists of 16 residues. As DNA, the CDR3 is TGTGCCAGCAGCACAATAGGGTCTCTAGCCAAAAACATTCAGTACTTC. It translates to CASSTIGSLAKNIQYF.

This clonotype was recorded a few times. V gene TRBV7-7 combines with J gene TRBJ2-5; 9 bases map to TRBD1. CDR3 length equals 15 residues. V trimming: 8 bases; J trimming: 2 bases; junction bases outside the gene matches: 9. CDR1 is SSHAT and CDR2 is FNYEAQ in the germline V gene (reference sequence). The CDR3 is CASPTRDRDQETQYF. In nucleotides, the CDR3 is TGTGCCAGCCCTACCCGGGACAGGGATCAAGAGACCCAGTACTTC.

The sample holds many counts of this clonotype. V is TRBV28 and J is TRBJ2-1, with 8 nucleotides matching TRBD2. Per the germline V gene, CDR1 is MDHEN and CDR2 is SYDVKM. With V trimmed by 5 bases and J by 6 bases, 6 bases remained unmatched. The CDR3 length is 14 residues. The CDR3 spells CASSVQRGTNEQFF. As DNA, the CDR3 is TGTGCCAGCAGTGTTCAGCGGGGGACCAATGAGCAGTTCTTC.

This clonotype has just a few counts. This chain joins TRBV12-5 and TRBJ2-3; possible D gene TRBD2, 6 bases. Trimming stripped 6 bases from V and 0 bases from J, with 16 bases between. The CDR3 sequence is 16 residues long. Germline V gene data show CDR1 as LGHNT and CDR2 as FRNRAP. For the CDR3, the DNA is TGTGCTAGTGGACCTCTAACGGGGGTTAGCACAGATACGCAGTATTTT. Translating gives CASGPLTGVSTDTQYF.

V gene TRBV3-1 combines with J gene TRBJ2-5; weak D call: TRBD2 (6 bases). This CDR3 comprises 12 residues. Trimming shortened V by 5 bases and J by 11 bases, and 15 bases separated the two germline ends. Per germline, CDR1 LGHDT and CDR2 YNNKEL (reference sequence). CDR3 DNA: TGTGCCAGCAGCACGGGGGTATGGGAGCAGTACTTC. It codes for CASSTGVWEQYF.

The table lists this clonotype with a few counts. The chain links TRBV20-1 to TRBJ1-6; possible D gene TRBD1, 5 bases. Germline CDR1 DFQATT, CDR2 SNEGSKA (reference sequence). The CDR3 is 17 residues long. Trimming stripped 0 bases from V and 10 bases from J, with 22 bases between. CDR3 DNA: TGCAGTGCTAGAGAACTTCGGGACCCCTTGAGTGGGTCACCCCTCCACTTT. This encodes CSARELRDPLSGSPLHF.

This clonotype has a handful of counts. The chain recombines TRBV12-3 or TRBV12-4 with TRBJ2-3; D remains unclear. Trimming cost V 4 bases and J 4 bases, with 15 bases left between them. The CDR3 covers 15 residues. Here the CDR3 reads CASSYVTAKADTQYF. CDR3 in DNA: TGTGCCAGCAGTTATGTTACAGCGAAGGCAGATACGCAGTATTTT.